This TCR beta chain was captured by sequencing in a study of blood T cell repertoires in COVID-19. Study-wide background: In each case, the material was cDNA or gDNA derived from T cells, B-cell-depleted T cells, or PBMCs.

The length of the CDR3 is 17 residues. Germline CDR1 and CDR2: SGHDT and YYEEEE. V was clipped by 5 bases and J by 1 base, with 21 bases between them. Clones were sequenced by immunoSEQ multiplex PCR, and TCRdb holds only the in-frame ones, with some missing. The sample consists of hundreds of thousands of clones, around 88% of them appearing once. V usage is TRBV5-6 and J usage is TRBJ1-1; D perhaps matches TRBD1 (5 bases). The specimen sequenced was PBMCs or T cells enriched from blood (not recorded which). The receptor was derived from a man aged 40-49 years who had recovered from COVID-19. The CDR3 sequence: CASRQLAGGGKNTEAFF. The CDR3 DNA reads TGTGCCAGCAGACAGTTGGCTGGCGGGGGGAAGAACACTGAAGCTTTCTTT.